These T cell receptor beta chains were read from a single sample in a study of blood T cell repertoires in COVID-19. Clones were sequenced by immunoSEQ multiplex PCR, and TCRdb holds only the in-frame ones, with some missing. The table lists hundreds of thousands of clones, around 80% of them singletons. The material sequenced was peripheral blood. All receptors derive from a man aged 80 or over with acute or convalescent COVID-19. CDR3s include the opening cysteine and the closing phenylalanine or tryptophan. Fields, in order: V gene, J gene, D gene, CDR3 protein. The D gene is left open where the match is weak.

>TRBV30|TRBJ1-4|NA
CAWSVAGTNEKLFF
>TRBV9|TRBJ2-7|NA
CASSVSGGPSYEQYF
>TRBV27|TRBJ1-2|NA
CASSLWPAVEGYTF
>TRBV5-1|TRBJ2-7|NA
CASSLVTHSYEQYF
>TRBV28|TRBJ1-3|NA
CASIGGLGNTIYF
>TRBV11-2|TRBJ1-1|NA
CASSLVLGGTEAFF
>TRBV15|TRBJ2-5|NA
CATSRDYSGDVETQYF
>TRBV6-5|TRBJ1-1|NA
CASSPGTEAFF
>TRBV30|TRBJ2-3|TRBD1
CAWSVQGADTQYF
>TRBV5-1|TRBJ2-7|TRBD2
CASSFREGLSYEQYF
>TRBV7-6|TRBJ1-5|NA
CASSLDAGAGQPQHF
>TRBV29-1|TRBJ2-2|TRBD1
CSVRTGTGSTGELFF
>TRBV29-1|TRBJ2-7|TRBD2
CSVALGAGGGYEQYF
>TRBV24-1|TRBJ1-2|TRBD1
CATSDFGTGVGGYTF
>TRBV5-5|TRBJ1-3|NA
CASREYSGNTIYF
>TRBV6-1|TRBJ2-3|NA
CASSDLTIRTDTQYF
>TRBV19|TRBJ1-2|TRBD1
CASSIAEDRVGTF
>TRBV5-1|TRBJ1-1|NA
CASSPSREMNTEAFF
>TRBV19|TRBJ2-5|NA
CASSIQGLETQYF
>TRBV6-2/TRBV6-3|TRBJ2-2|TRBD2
CASSMTSVNSGELFF
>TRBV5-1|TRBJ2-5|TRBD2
CASSSESAGGQETQYF
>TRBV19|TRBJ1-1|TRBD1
CASSIRDRVAEAFF
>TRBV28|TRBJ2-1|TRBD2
CASRGVAGGRKRNEQFF
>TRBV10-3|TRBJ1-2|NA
CAISAQQGFYGYTF
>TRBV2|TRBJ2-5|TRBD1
CASSSHLDRAAETQYF
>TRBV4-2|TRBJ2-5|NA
CASSHIKEAQYF
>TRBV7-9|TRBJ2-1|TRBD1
CASSFRQGAYNEQFF
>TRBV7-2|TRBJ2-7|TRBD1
CASSSRDRGYEQYF
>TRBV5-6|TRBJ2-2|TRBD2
CASSVGLGFTGELFF
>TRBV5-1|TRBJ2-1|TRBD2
CASSLGTSGVAYNEQFF
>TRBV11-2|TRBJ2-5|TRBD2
CASSLTGLATETQYF
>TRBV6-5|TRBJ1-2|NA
CASKRTANFNYGYTF
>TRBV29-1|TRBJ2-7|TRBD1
CSVEASGQGTTYEQYF
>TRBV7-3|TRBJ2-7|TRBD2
CASSLNPAGGIYEQYF
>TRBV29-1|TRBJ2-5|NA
CSVGRGEETQYF
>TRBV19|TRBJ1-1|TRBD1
CASSNRDRENTEAFF
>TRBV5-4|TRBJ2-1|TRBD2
CASSVQRTSGGVEFF
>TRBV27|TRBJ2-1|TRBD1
CAAPGPGQGAENEQFF
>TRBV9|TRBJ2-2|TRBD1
CASSAGQGVAGELFF
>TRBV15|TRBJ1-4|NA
CATSRGARASNEKLFF
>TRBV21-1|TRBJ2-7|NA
CASSKGWRGDEQYF
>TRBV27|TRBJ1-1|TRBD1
CASSRTGGNTEAFF
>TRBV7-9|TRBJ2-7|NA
CASSPGRRVEQYF
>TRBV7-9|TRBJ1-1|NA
CASSDPGQPNTEAFF